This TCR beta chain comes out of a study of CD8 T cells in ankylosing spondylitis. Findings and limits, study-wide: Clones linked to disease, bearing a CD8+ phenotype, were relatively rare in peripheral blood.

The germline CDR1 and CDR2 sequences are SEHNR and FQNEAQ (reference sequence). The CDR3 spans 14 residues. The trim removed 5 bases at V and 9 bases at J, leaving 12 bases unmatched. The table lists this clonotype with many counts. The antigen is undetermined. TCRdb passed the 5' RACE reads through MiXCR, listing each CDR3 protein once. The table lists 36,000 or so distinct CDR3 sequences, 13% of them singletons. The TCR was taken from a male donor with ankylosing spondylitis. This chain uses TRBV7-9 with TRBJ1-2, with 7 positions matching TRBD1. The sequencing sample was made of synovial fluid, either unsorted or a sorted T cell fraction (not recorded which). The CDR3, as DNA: TGTGCCAGCAGCCGAGGGACAGACTGGACGCGCTACACCTTC. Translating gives CASSRGTDWTRYTF.